Sequencing of this TCR beta chain was carried out in a study of blood T cell repertoires in COVID-19. For this clone: Germline and junction disagree at one end, which may indicate a read error.

Germline loops: CDR1 SGHRS, CDR2 YFSETQ. The CDR3 extends over 15 amino acids. Some clones are missing from TCRdb's copy, which holds only in-frame ones; the method was immunoSEQ multiplex PCR. Here the sample spans around 210,000 clones, around nine tenths being singletons. J is TRBJ1-1 and V is TRBV5-1, with TRBD1 matching over 7 bases. The clonotype comes from a man aged 18-30 years with active or convalescent COVID-19. Specimen: peripheral blood. The CDR3 nucleotides read TGCGCCAGCAGCCCTACCACAGGGGTGAACCCTGAAGCTTTCTTT. Translating it yields CASSPTTGVNPEAFF.